Sequencing of this T cell receptor (beta chain) was carried out in a study of CD8+ T cells in alopecia areata. Study findings and constraints: Mice gave a clearer picture of TCR sharing than patients did, possibly for HLA-related reasons. For patients receiving tofacitinib, scalp clonality and expanded CD8+ clones among the top 100 significantly decreased.

This clone occurred a few times. Antigen: not known. Specified treatment: oral pan-JAK inhibitor, 5-10 mg twice daily. After isolation, RNA underwent reverse transcription to generate cDNA as the sequencing template. Here immunoSEQ multiplex PCR was the method, and the copy in TCRdb shows in-frame clones only, minus some. The data show a few hundred thousand clones, 43% seen once. CDR1 SGHNT and CDR2 YYREEE come from the germline V gene (reference sequence). The trim removed 6 bases at V and 3 bases at J, leaving 6 bases unmatched. The CDR3 is 15 amino acids. This sample comprised CD4+ T cells sorted from blood, obtained at approximately week 37, from a patient treated with tofacitinib. The receptor was isolated from a human donor with alopecia areata. The chain couples TRBV5-4 to TRBJ2-1; 10 bases agree with TRBD2. In DNA, the CDR3 is TGTGCCAGCACCCGGACTAGCGGAAACTACAATGAGCAGTTCTTC. Translated, it gives CASTRTSGNYNEQFF.